This is a list of T cell receptor beta chains from one sample in a study of early T cells in non-severe SARS-CoV-2 infection. From the 5' RACE reads, TCRdb called clonotypes with MiXCR, one entry per CDR3 protein. This table has about 33,000 distinct CDR3 sequences, around 7% appearing once. Sample: whole blood. The receptors shown here come from an adult who was a healthcare worker with PCR-confirmed SARS-CoV-2 infection or an uninfected control (not recorded which). Each CDR3 is given with its conserved first and last residue. A D gene is named only where the DNA matches it firmly. The listing skips clone size in some rows; elsewhere it reads once, few, many or a size class.

v_gene	j_gene	abundance	d_gene	CDR3aa	CDR3nt
TRBV7-9	TRBJ2-1	many	.	CASSQGQYNEQFF	TGTGCCAGCAGCCAAGGGCAGTACAATGAGCAGTTCTTC
TRBV20-1	TRBJ2-6	many	.	CSALPQTGANVLTF	TGCAGTGCCCTGCCACAGACAGGGGCCAACGTCCTGACTTTC
TRBV24-1	TRBJ2-3	medium-sized	.	CATSDDGTDTQYF	TGTGCCACCAGTGATGATGGCACAGATACGCAGTATTTT
TRBV6-6	TRBJ1-5	many	.	CASSYSMLTGPQHF	TGTGCCAGCAGTTACTCGATGTTGACGGGACCCCAGCATTTT
TRBV7-3	TRBJ1-1	.	.	CASSQFLNTEAFF	TGTGCCAGCAGTCAGTTCCTGAACACTGAAGCTTTCTTT
TRBV6-1	TRBJ2-7	many	TRBD2	CASSELGGTGYEQYF	TGTGCCAGCAGTGAGCTGGGGGGGACGGGCTACGAGCAGTACTTC
TRBV11-2	TRBJ2-5	many	.	CASSLYREYTGEGETQYF	TGTGCCAGCAGCTTATACAGGGAATATACGGGAGAGGGAGAGACCCAGTACTTC
TRBV20-1	TRBJ2-4	.	.	CSARDPRGVFQYF	TGCAGTGCTAGAGATCCCCGGGGAGTTTTTCAGTACTTC
TRBV10-1	TRBJ1-2	.	TRBD1	CASSEGVRRQGHGYTF	TGCGCCAGCAGTGAGGGGGTCCGACGACAGGGCCATGGCTACACCTTC
TRBV6-6	TRBJ1-2	many	TRBD1	CASSYSDRTFYGYTF	TGTGCCAGCAGTTACTCGGACAGGACCTTCTATGGCTACACCTTC
TRBV2	TRBJ1-3	many	TRBD1	CASTTQGGSSGNTIYF	TGTGCCAGCACTACCCAGGGGGGGAGCTCTGGAAACACCATATATTTT
TRBV5-1	TRBJ2-7	.	.	CASSLLGFTYEQYF	TGCGCCAGCAGCTTGTTAGGGTTTACCTACGAGCAGTACTTC
TRBV9	TRBJ2-3	many	.	CASSVDRAGPDTQYF	TGTGCCAGCAGCGTAGATAGGGCAGGCCCCGATACGCAGTATTTT
TRBV20-1	TRBJ2-7	many	.	CSALTRSFFGEQYF	TGCAGTGCTCTGACTAGATCATTCTTCGGCGAGCAGTACTTC
TRBV20-1	TRBJ1-1	.	TRBD1	CSAFRQGAINAAFF	TGCAGTGCTTTTAGACAGGGGGCAATTAATGCGGCTTTCTTT
TRBV3-1	TRBJ2-4	few	.	CASSPAGAKNIQYF	TGTGCCAGCAGCCCAGCGGGAGCCAAAAACATTCAGTACTTC
TRBV10-3	TRBJ1-5	.	.	CAISESAGSDSNQPQHF	TGTGCCATCAGTGAGTCTGCTGGGTCTGATAGCAATCAGCCCCAGCATTTT
TRBV27	TRBJ2-1	many	TRBD2	CASRNPSGRVSPGNEQFF	TGTGCCAGCCGAAATCCTAGCGGGAGAGTCTCCCCTGGAAATGAGCAGTTCTTC